This T cell receptor beta chain was profiled in a study of identical twins. This clonotype was seen only a few times. This CDR3 has 15 residues. In germline, CDR1 is KGHDR, CDR2 SFDVKD. J gave up 1 base and V 4 bases, and 4 bases lay outside the gene matches. Each CDR3 protein gets one entry after TCRdb re-called the 5' RACE reads with MiXCR. The profile shows more than 1.5 million distinct CDR3 sequences, around 29% of them singletons. V gene TRBV24-1 combines with J gene TRBJ1-1; 8 bases agree with TRBD1. This TCR was recovered from a newborn girl in good health. The sample consisted of cord blood. The CDR3 loop reads CATSERGQGNTEAFF. In nucleotides, the CDR3 is TGTGCCACCAGTGAGCGAGGACAGGGGAACACTGAAGCTTTCTTT.